Listed here are 14 T cell receptor beta chains from one sample, sequenced in a study of molecular identifiers for immune sequencing clone quantification. MiXCR, applied by TCRdb to the PCR reads, yields one record per CDR3 protein. The sample includes just under 650,000 distinct CDR3 sequences, just under 20% of them seen just once. Sequencing input: naive CD8+ T cells from blood, with Jurkat cell RNA spiked in. Subset in this sample: FACS-sorted CD8+CD4-CCR7+CD45RA+ naive T cells. These receptors all stem from a human donor in good health. Some libraries in this study had Jurkat cell RNA spiked in.

Worth noting for this clonotype: This may stem from a read error, because a much larger clone lies one nucleotide away. The V call is TRBV29-1, the J call TRBJ2-7; TRBD2 agrees at 9 bases. Germline CDR1 is SQVTM and CDR2 is ANQGSEA. After removal of 6 bases from V and 5 bases from J, the junction contained 17 bases not matched to a gene. This CDR3 has 16 residues. CDR3 bases: TGCAGCGTCTGGCGTTTCAAGCGGGAGGATCCCCACGAGCAGTACTTC. Its translation is CSVWRFKREDPHEQYF.

This clonotype occurred many times. This chain links TRBV11-2 with TRBJ2-3; the match to TRBD2 covers 11 bases. J gave up 4 bases and V 4 bases, and 4 bases lay outside the gene matches. Germline V gene lookup returns CDR1 SGHAT and CDR2 FQNNGV. The CDR3 runs to 15 residues. For the CDR3, the DNA is TGTGCCAGCAGCTCAACTAGCGGGAGTGCAGATACGCAGTATTTT. Translating it yields CASSSTSGSADTQYF.

With respect to this clonotype: Just one base apart from a much larger clone, this may be a read error. The chain combines TRBV5-3 with TRBJ2-3; 9 nucleotides align to TRBD1. TRBV5-3 has ORF status, its function being uncertain. The CDR3 covers 15 residues. The CDR3 nucleotides read TGTGCCAGCAGCTGGACCGACAGGGGGGCAGATACGCAGTGTTTT. Its translation: CASSWTDRGADTQCF.

This clonotype turned up a few times. This may stem from a read error, because a much larger clone lies one nucleotide away. The V gene is TRBV7-9, the J gene TRBJ2-6; perhaps D is TRBD1 or TRBD2 (5 bases each). Trimming cost V 6 bases and J 0 bases, with 18 bases left between them. This CDR3 contains 18 residues. Germline V gene data show CDR1 as SEHNR and CDR2 as FQNEAQ (reference sequence). The CDR3 sequence is CASRHNTGRSSGANVLTF. CDR3 bases: TGTGCCAGCAGACATAACACGGGACGGAGCTCTGGGGCCAACGTCCTGACTTTC.

To note about this clonotype: A junction end diverges from the germline sequence, so it may reflect a read error. The V gene is TRBV9, the J gene TRBJ1-5; D not resolved. Germline values: CDR1 SGDLS, CDR2 YYNGEE. The CDR3 has 13 residues. The CDR3: CASSPGSNQPRHF. CDR3 nucleotides: TGCGCCAGCAGCCCCGGAAGCAATCAGCCCCGGCACTTT.

This clonotype has a count of ten or more. This chain connects TRBV24-1 to TRBJ2-1; D is perhaps TRBD1 or TRBD2 (5 bases each). The V gene's germline CDR1 is KGHDR and CDR2 SFDVKD. The CDR3 totals 14 residues. V was shortened by 2 bases and J by 2 bases, with 6 bases between the two germline ends. The CDR3: CATSDSGPYNEQFF. CDR3 nucleotide sequence: TGTGCCACCAGTGATTCGGGGCCCTACAATGAGCAGTTCTTC.

Of note for this clonotype: This may be a read error, as it is one base from a much larger clone. The CDR3 loop is CASSGGRWSHEQYF. The DNA for the CDR3 is TGTGCCAGCAGCGGGGGCCGCTGGTCCCACGAGCAGTACTTC. The chain joins TRBV5-6 to TRBJ2-7, with D possibly matching TRBD1 (6 bases). V was shortened by 4 bases and J by 5 bases, with 16 bases between the two germline ends. CDR3 length: 14 amino acids. Germline V lookup: CDR1 SGHDT, CDR2 YYEEEE.

The chain joins TRBV11-2 to TRBJ2-2, with TRBD2 identical over 11 bases. This CDR3 region has 17 residues. V trimming: 0 bases; J trimming: 5 bases; junction bases outside the gene matches: 5. The germline CDR1 and CDR2 sequences are SGHAT and FQNNGV. CDR3 nucleotide sequence: TGTGCCAGCAGCTTAGATTTAGCGGGGGGGCCTACCGGGGAGCTGTTTTTT. Translation: CASSLDLAGGPTGELFF.

This clonotype was picked up many times. The gene calls are TRBV4-3 and TRBJ2-4; D might be TRBD1 or TRBD2, each matching 6 bases. Germline CDR1 is LGHNA and CDR2 is YSLEER. Trimming left V 6 bases short and J 0 bases short, with 24 bases between. The CDR3 has 19 amino acids. CDR3 residues: CASSKGLQGGPLAKNIQYF. In DNA form, the CDR3 reads TGCGCCAGCAGTAAGGGGTTACAGGGAGGTCCTCTAGCCAAAAACATTCAGTACTTC.

This clonotype came up many times. The genes are TRBV27 and TRBJ2-7; perhaps TRBD2 as D (5 bases). The CDR3 extends over 13 amino acids. The V gene's germline CDR1 is MNHEY and CDR2 SMNVEV (reference sequence). V shed 1 base and J shed 5 bases, with 9 bases lying between them. The CDR3 nucleotides are TGTGCCAGCAGTTTATTTCGGGGTGACGAGCAGTACTTC. It codes for CASSLFRGDEQYF.

This clonotype was recorded many times. The chain uses TRBV13 and TRBJ1-4; D gene unclear. The V end was cut by 5 bases, the J end by 4 bases, with 8 bases between. The CDR3 is 13 residues long. Germline V gives CDR1 PRHDT, CDR2 FYEKMQ (reference sequence). In DNA form, the CDR3 reads TGTGCCAGCAGCGCCGGCAGTAATGAAAAACTGTTTTTT. Its protein is CASSAGSNEKLFF.

The table lists this clonotype with many counts. The chain is built from TRBV12-3 or TRBV12-4 and TRBJ2-5; 13 bases fit TRBD2. Unmatched junction bases numbered 12, after V lost 6 bases and J lost 5 bases. The CDR3 is made up of 17 amino acids. CDR3 protein: CASSLTGLAGTSETQYF. In DNA, the CDR3 is TGTGCCAGCAGCCTTACGGGACTAGCGGGAACGAGCGAGACCCAGTACTTC.

This clonotype was detected many times. The chain couples TRBV20-1 to TRBJ2-7; tentative D call: TRBD1 (6 bases). Trimming took off 3 bases at V and 4 bases at J, with 16 bases between the two ends. Germline CDR1 reads DFQATT; CDR2 reads SNEGSKA (reference sequence). This CDR3 has 14 amino acids. The CDR3 nucleotides are TGCAGTGCTAGTGAGACACAGGGTGGGTACGAGCAGTACTTC. Translated: CSASETQGGYEQYF.

As regards this clonotype: One base away lies a much larger clone, so this may be a sequencing read error. This chain uses TRBV9 with TRBJ2-7, with 8 bases matching TRBD2. V lost 4 bases and J lost 7; bases outside the gene matches: 7. CDR3 length: 13 residues. Germline loops: CDR1 SGDLS, CDR2 YYNGEE. CDR3 coding DNA: TGTGCCAGCAGCTCGCGGGGGGTCGAGGAGCAGTACTTC. Its protein is CASSSRGVEEQYF.